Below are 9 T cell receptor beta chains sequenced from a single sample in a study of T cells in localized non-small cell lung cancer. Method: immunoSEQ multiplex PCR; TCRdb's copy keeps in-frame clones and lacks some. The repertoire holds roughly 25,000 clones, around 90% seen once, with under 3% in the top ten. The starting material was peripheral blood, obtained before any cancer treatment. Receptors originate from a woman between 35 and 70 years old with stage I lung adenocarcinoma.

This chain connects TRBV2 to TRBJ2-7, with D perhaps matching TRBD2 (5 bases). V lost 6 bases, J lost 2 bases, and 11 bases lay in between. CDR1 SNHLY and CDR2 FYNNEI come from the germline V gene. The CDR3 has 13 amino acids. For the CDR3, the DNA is TGTGCCAGCAGGGCGGACTTCACCTACGAGCAGTACTTC. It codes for CASRADFTYEQYF.

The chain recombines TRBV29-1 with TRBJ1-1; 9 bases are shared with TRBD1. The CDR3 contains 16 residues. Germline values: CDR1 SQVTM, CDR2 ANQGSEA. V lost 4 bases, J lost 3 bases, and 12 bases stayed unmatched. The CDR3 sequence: CSVVPILGTGHTEAFF. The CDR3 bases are TGCAGCGTTGTCCCCATTCTCGGGACAGGGCACACTGAAGCTTTCTTT.

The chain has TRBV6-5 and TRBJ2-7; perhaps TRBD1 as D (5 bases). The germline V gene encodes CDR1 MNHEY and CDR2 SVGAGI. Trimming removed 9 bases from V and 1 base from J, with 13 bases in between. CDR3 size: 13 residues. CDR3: CASNHRQSYEQYF. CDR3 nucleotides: TGTGCCAGTAACCACAGGCAATCCTACGAGCAGTACTTC.

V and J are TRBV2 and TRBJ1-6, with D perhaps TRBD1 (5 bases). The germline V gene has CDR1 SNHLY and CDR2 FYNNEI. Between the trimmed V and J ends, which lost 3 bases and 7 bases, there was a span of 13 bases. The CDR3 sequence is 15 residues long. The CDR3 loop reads CASSEQGPRNSPLHF. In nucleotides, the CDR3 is TGTGCCAGCAGTGAGCAGGGACCGAGAAATTCACCCCTCCACTTT.

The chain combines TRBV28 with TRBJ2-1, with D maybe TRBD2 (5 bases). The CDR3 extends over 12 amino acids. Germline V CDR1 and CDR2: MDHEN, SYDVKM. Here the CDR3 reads CLVAGLNNEQFF. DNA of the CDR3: TGTCTCGTGGCGGGCCTCAACAATGAGCAGTTCTTC. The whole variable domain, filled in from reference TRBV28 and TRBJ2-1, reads DVKVTQSSRYLVKRTGEKVFLECVQDMDHENMFWYRQDPGLGLRLIYFSYDVKMKEKGDIPEGYSVSREKKERFSLILESASTNQTSMYLCLVAGLNNEQFFGPGTRLTVL.

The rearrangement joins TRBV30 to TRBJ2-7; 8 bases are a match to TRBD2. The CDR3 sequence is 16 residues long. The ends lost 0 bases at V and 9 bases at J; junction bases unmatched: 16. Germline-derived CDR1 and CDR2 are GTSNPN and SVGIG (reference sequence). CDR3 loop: CAWSVQAGDVPTRQYF. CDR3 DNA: TGTGCCTGGAGTGTACAAGCGGGAGATGTCCCTACGAGGCAGTACTTC.

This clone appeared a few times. CDR3 in DNA: TGCGCCAGCAGCTTGACGACCGTGGGTCGGGAGCTGTTTTTT. Translation gives CASSLTTVGRELFF. This chain links TRBV5-1 with TRBJ2-2, with D unclear. Germline CDR1 SGHRS, CDR2 YFSETQ. The CDR3 runs 14 residues. V was clipped by 1 base and J by 9 bases, with 13 bases between them.

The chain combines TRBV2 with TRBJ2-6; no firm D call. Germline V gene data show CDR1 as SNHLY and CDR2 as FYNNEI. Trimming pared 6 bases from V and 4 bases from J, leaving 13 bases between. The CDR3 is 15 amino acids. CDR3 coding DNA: TGTGCCAGCAGGACCTCCGACCCCGGGGCCAACGTCCTGACTTTC. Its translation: CASRTSDPGANVLTF.

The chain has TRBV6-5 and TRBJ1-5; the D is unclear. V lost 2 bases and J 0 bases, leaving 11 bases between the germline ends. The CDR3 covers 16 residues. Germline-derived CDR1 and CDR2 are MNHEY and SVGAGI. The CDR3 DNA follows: TGTGCCAGCAGTTACCCCGTTGGATATAGCAATCAGCCCCAGCATTTT. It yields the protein CASSYPVGYSNQPQHF.